This T cell receptor (beta chain) was captured by sequencing in a study of Tregs in tolerant kidney transplant recipients. On this clone itself: Its antigen is not known.

Study-level findings and limits: Expanding Tregs on activated donor B cells appeared to best identify donor-specific TCRbeta clones.

Data came from immunoSEQ multiplex PCR; TCRdb stores just in-frame clones and leaves some out. The data contain tens of thousands of clones, 80% to 85% of them singletons. V lost 6 bases and J 0 bases, leaving 9 bases between the germline ends. The CDR3 totals 13 residues. Looked up from germline, CDR1 is MGHDK and CDR2 is SYGVNS. Unstimulated Tregs (CD4+CD25+CD127-) and CD4+CD25- non-Tregs were sorted from PBMCs. V is TRBV25-1 and J is TRBJ2-7; the D call may be TRBD1 or TRBD2 (5 bases each). The specimen sequenced was CD4+ T cells from blood. The TCR was taken from a human donor in good health. The CDR3 region is CASRGPISYEQYF. The CDR3 nucleotides are TGTGCCAGCAGGGGACCCATCTCCTACGAGCAGTACTTC.